The 18 T cell receptor beta chains in this list originate from one sample, sequenced in a study of early T cells in non-severe SARS-CoV-2 infection. TCRdb reanalysed the 5' RACE reads using MiXCR and keeps one entry per CDR3 protein. The repertoire holds roughly 64,000 distinct CDR3 sequences, with roughly 8.2% as singletons. The sequenced sample was whole blood, obtained at baseline. All receptors come from an adult who was a healthcare worker with PCR-confirmed SARS-CoV-2 infection or an uninfected control (not recorded which).

The V and J genes are TRBV24-1 and TRBJ2-5; D is perhaps TRBD2 (5 bases). The CDR3 runs 13 residues. Trimming removed 2 bases at V and 4 bases at J, with 7 bases between. Per germline, CDR1 KGHDR and CDR2 SFDVKD. The CDR3 region is CATSDSAVETQYF. The CDR3 DNA reads TGTGCCACCAGTGATTCAGCGGTAGAGACCCAGTACTTC.

This clonotype was seen ten or more times. The J gene is TRBJ1-1, the V gene TRBV4-3; D remains ambiguous. The CDR3 covers 16 residues. The V end was cut by 1 base, the J end by 0 bases, with 12 bases between. Germline CDR1 is LGHNA and CDR2 is YSLEER. The CDR3 here is CASSQVKAALNTEAFF. CDR3 in DNA: TGCGCCAGCAGCCAAGTCAAGGCAGCTCTGAACACTGAAGCTTTCTTT.

This clonotype has a count of ten or more. This chain joins TRBV7-9 and TRBJ1-2, with TRBD1 matching over 9 bases. This CDR3 spans 15 amino acids. Germline CDR1 and CDR2: SEHNR and FQNEAQ (reference sequence). V lost 4 bases, J lost 6 bases, and 9 bases stayed unmatched. CDR3 residues: CASSWGQGSGDGYTF. The CDR3 bases are TGTGCCAGCAGCTGGGGACAGGGCTCGGGTGATGGCTACACCTTC.

In this sample, this clonotype turned up many times. The gene calls are TRBV4-3 and TRBJ2-1; D gene unclear. This CDR3 has 16 residues. Germline CDR1 reads LGHNA; CDR2 reads YSLEER. Trimming took off 0 bases at V and 10 bases at J, with 19 bases between the two ends. DNA for the CDR3: TGCGCCAGCAGCCAAGAAACCGGTCTAGAGGTAGAGGAGCAGTTCTTC. This translates into CASSQETGLEVEEQFF.

The gene calls are TRBV10-3 and TRBJ1-6; tentative D call: TRBD1 (6 bases). CDR1 ENHRY and CDR2 SYGVKD come from the germline V gene. Trimming pared 3 bases from V and 8 bases from J, leaving 11 bases between. The CDR3 totals 14 residues. CDR3 residues: CAISDRGTDSPLHF. In DNA form, the CDR3 reads TGTGCCATCAGTGACAGGGGTACGGATTCACCCCTCCACTTT.

This sequence joins TRBV6-6 and TRBJ2-3; 10 nucleotides match TRBD2. The CDR3 has 15 amino acids. Germline V gives CDR1 MNHNY, CDR2 SVGAGI (reference sequence). With V trimmed by 5 bases and J by 1 base, 3 bases remained unmatched. CDR3 DNA sequence: TGTGCCAGCAGTCGAGGGACTAGCGGCACAGATACGCAGTATTTT. Translated, it gives CASSRGTSGTDTQYF.

The chain is built from TRBV4-1 and TRBJ2-5, with TRBD2 matching 10 bases. Losses at the gene ends were 4 bases for V and 5 bases for J; bases not matched to a gene: 10. CDR1 is MGHRA and CDR2 is YSYEKL in the germline V gene. There are 16 residues in the CDR3. The DNA of the CDR3 is TGCGCCAGCAGCCTAGGAGCTAGCGGGAGATATGAGACCCAGTACTTC. Its protein is CASSLGASGRYETQYF.

This clonotype showed up just a few times. The chain couples TRBV7-9 to TRBJ2-5; 10 bases fit TRBD1. Germline CDR1 is SEHNR and CDR2 is FQNEAQ (reference sequence). V trimming: 2 bases; J trimming: 4 bases; junction bases outside the gene matches: 4. The CDR3 spans 15 residues. This CDR3 reads CASSLTRTGGETQYF. In DNA form, the CDR3 reads TGTGCCAGCAGCTTAACCCGGACAGGGGGAGAGACCCAGTACTTC.

The table lists this clonotype with a few counts. DNA for the CDR3: TGTGCCAGCAGTTTATCGGCGACCGACCCCCAGCATTTT. Protein: CASSLSATDPQHF. The rearrangement uses TRBV27 and TRBJ1-5; D not resolved. The CDR3 has 13 amino acids. V gave up 0 bases and J gave up 10 bases, with 10 bases separating them. Germline CDR1 reads MNHEY; CDR2 reads SMNVEV (reference sequence).

The V and J genes are TRBV7-6 and TRBJ1-5, with D possibly being TRBD1 (5 bases). Per germline, CDR1 SGHVS and CDR2 FNYEAQ. V lost 2 bases to trimming and J lost 0 bases, with 8 bases between them. CDR3 length: 15 residues. The CDR3: CASSLQGFSNQPQHF. The CDR3 nucleotides read TGTGCCAGCAGCTTACAGGGTTTTAGCAATCAGCCCCAGCATTTT.

The chain employs TRBV5-6 and TRBJ2-7; 8 bases agree with TRBD2. The CDR3 is made up of 18 amino acids. The V and J ends lost 1 base and 0 bases, in that order; junction bases with no gene match: 12. From germline, CDR1 is SGHDT and CDR2 YYEEEE. This CDR3 reads CASSLFWASGLSSYEQYF. The DNA for the CDR3 is TGTGCCAGCAGCTTGTTTTGGGCTAGCGGGCTTAGCTCCTACGAGCAGTACTTC.

The V and J genes are TRBV5-1 and TRBJ2-5; 7 nucleotides match TRBD2. CDR1 is SGHRS, CDR2 YFSETQ, per germline. CDR3 size: 17 residues. The ends lost 4 bases at V and 2 bases at J; junction bases unmatched: 14. CDR3 DNA sequence: TGCGCCAGCAGCCGGGCCGGCGGGAGAAGAGGGCAAGAGACCCAGTACTTC. Translation: CASSRAGGRRGQETQYF.

This clonotype appeared many times. The chain recombines TRBV6-6 with TRBJ2-1; TRBD2 matches at 14 bases. The germline CDR1 and CDR2 sequences are MNHNY and SVGAGI (reference sequence). Germline trimming cut 6 bases from V and 8 bases from J; bases unmatched to any gene: 12. The CDR3 extends over 17 amino acids. CDR3 amino acids: CASSSPGLAGEGYEQFF. The CDR3 nucleotides read TGTGCCAGCAGCTCGCCGGGACTAGCGGGAGAGGGGTATGAGCAGTTCTTC.

This clonotype was observed a few times. The V and J genes are TRBV4-3 and TRBJ2-1; 13 nucleotides match TRBD2. The germline gives CDR1 LGHNA, CDR2 YSLEER. This CDR3 is 20 amino acids long. V shed 4 bases, J shed 2 bases, and the junction held 14 bases outside the gene matches. DNA for the CDR3: TGCGCCAGCAGCCCGCGGCCACTAGCGGGAGGGCCAAGCCCCTACAATGAGCAGTTCTTC. This codes for CASSPRPLAGGPSPYNEQFF.

This clonotype showed up just a few times. This chain links TRBV7-2 with TRBJ2-1, with D possibly TRBD2 on 5 matching bases. The CDR3 runs 15 residues. Germline CDR1 SGHTA, CDR2 FQGNSA. Trimming stripped 6 bases from V and 4 bases from J, with 16 bases between. The chain's CDR3 is CASRLQVPGYNEQFF. The CDR3 DNA reads TGTGCCAGCAGGTTGCAAGTCCCGGGGTACAATGAGCAGTTCTTC.

In its sample, this clonotype was seen a few times. V gene TRBV7-3 combines with J gene TRBJ2-7; D may be TRBD1 or TRBD2 (5 bases each). Per germline, CDR1 SGHTA and CDR2 FQGTGA. V lost 5 bases, J lost 7 bases, and 15 bases lay in between. This CDR3 has 13 residues. The chain's CDR3 is CASSKLDKREQYF. In DNA form, the CDR3 reads TGTGCCAGCAGCAAATTGGACAAGCGGGAGCAGTACTTC.

In its sample, this clonotype was seen many times. The chain couples TRBV6-2 or TRBV6-3 to TRBJ1-2; no clear D. CDR1 and CDR2 from the germline V gene are MNHEY and SVGEGT. The CDR3 has 10 amino acids. The CDR3: CATQLGGYTF. As DNA, the CDR3 is TGTGCTACACAGTTGGGGGGCTACACCTTC.

Many counts were recorded for this clonotype. V is TRBV9 and J is TRBJ2-7; tentatively, D is TRBD1 (5 bases). This CDR3 comprises 14 residues. V was trimmed by 0 bases and J by 3 bases, leaving 10 bases between them. CDR1 and CDR2 from the germline V gene are SGDLS and YYNGEE. In nucleotides, the CDR3 is TGTGCCAGCAGCGTAGGCACAGGATACTACGAGCAGTACTTC. Protein sequence: CASSVGTGYYEQYF.